Listed below are T cell receptor beta chains from one sample, sequenced in a study of identical twins. TCRdb re-derived calls from the 5' RACE reads in MiXCR, one entry per CDR3 protein. The sample includes about 660,000 distinct CDR3 sequences, less than 10% seen only once; the top ten take approximately 0.94%. The sample was also reused in another study, on yellow fever vaccine responses in identical twins.

Sequenced sample: PBMCs. These receptor sequences come from a woman aged 18-29 years in good health. Both conserved end residues are part of each CDR3. The D gene is left open where the match is weak. Some rows mark clone size as missing; the rest say once, few, many or name a class of expanded clone.

V,D,J,size,CDR3,DNA
TRBV10-2,.,TRBJ2-3,.,CASSVWGVGTDTQYF,TGCGCCAGCAGTGTCTGGGGGGTGGGCACAGATACGCAGTATTTT
TRBV7-2,.,TRBJ2-2,few,CASSLILQTGELFF,TGTGCCAGCAGCTTAATATTGCAGACCGGGGAGCTGTTTTTT
TRBV6-1,.,TRBJ2-6,many,CASTGRLQHSGANVLTF,TGTGCCAGCACCGGACGCCTCCAGCACTCTGGGGCCAACGTCCTGACTTTC
TRBV7-2,.,TRBJ2-3,.,CASSFGTGASLF,.
TRBV7-9,.,TRBJ1-5,.,CASSLDGTEHQPQHF,TGTGCCAGCAGCTTAGATGGGACCGAACATCAGCCCCAGCATTTT
TRBV9,.,TRBJ1-5,many,CASSVAVVSGSNQPQHF,TGTGCCAGCAGCGTAGCGGTTGTGAGCGGTAGCAATCAGCCCCAGCATTTT
TRBV4-1,TRBD2,TRBJ2-7,few,CASSLAGDSSEQYF,TGCGCCAGCAGCCTAGCGGGAGACAGCTCCGAGCAGTACTTC
TRBV4-1,TRBD2,TRBJ2-7,few,CASSQVAGGPSYYEQYF,TGCGCCAGCAGCCAGGTAGCGGGAGGGCCCTCCTACTACGAGCAGTACTTC
TRBV4-2,TRBD1,TRBJ1-4,.,CASSPRQGLANEKLFF,TGTGCCAGCAGCCCAAGACAGGGCCTGGCTAATGAAAAACTGTTTTTT
TRBV7-3,TRBD2,TRBJ2-2,few,CASSLRGGASGELFF,TGTGCCAGCAGCTTACGGGGGGGGGCCTCCGGGGAGCTGTTTTTT
TRBV6-2/TRBV6-3,TRBD2,TRBJ2-7,.,CASGRGADEQYF,TGTGCCAGTGGGAGGGGCGCGGACGAGCAGTACTTC
TRBV6-6,.,TRBJ2-1,many,CASSYPPNEQFF,TGTGCCAGCAGTTACCCGCCCAATGAGCAGTTCTTC
TRBV9,.,TRBJ2-6,few,CASSVKGPTGEGANVLTF,TGTGCCAGCAGCGTAAAGGGGCCAACGGGTGAAGGGGCCAACGTCCTGACTTTC
TRBV7-9,.,TRBJ1-1,few,CASSLEAVGGAEAFF,TGTGCCAGCAGCTTAGAGGCTGTAGGAGGGGCTGAAGCTTTCTTT
TRBV18,.,TRBJ2-6,.,CASSPQGLSNSGANVLTF,TGTGCCAGCTCACCGCAGGGATTGTCAAACTCTGGGGCCAACGTCCTGACTTTC